This T cell receptor (beta chain) was captured in a study of shared clonotypes between healthy human individuals. The table came from immunoSEQ multiplex PCR; TCRdb's copy has only in-frame clones and leaves some out. The sample records under 2,500,000 clones, almost 96% being singletons. V trimming: 3 bases; J trimming: 0 bases; junction bases outside the gene matches: 2. Germline V gives CDR1 KGHSH, CDR2 LQKENI. This CDR3 contains 16 residues. Sequencing was carried out using naive CD4+ T cells sorted from blood. Indicated subset: CD45RA+ positively selected. The chain carries TRBV18 and TRBJ1-4; 9 nucleotides align to TRBD1. This TCR derives from a man between 18 and 29 years old in good health. In DNA, the CDR3 is TGTGCCAGCTCACCCGGACAGGGGCCAACTAATGAAAAACTGTTTTTT. Amino acids: CASSPGQGPTNEKLFF. Using reference TRBV18 and TRBJ1-4 for the parts outside the CDR3, the full variable domain is NAGVMQNPRHLVRRRGQEARLRCSPMKGHSHVYWYRQLPEEGLKFMVYLQKENIIDESGMPKERFSAEFPKEGPSILRIQQVVRGDSAAYFCASSPGQGPTNEKLFFGSGTQLSVL.